This T cell receptor beta chain appears in the sequencing data of a study of T cells in localized non-small cell lung cancer. The protocol was immunoSEQ multiplex PCR, while the TCRdb copy is restricted to in-frame clones and leaves out a portion. This table holds roughly 30,000 clones, roughly nine tenths found once. Remarks on this clone: The target antigen is unknown.

Points from the study as a whole: Detection in adjacent lung was observed for a median around 50 of the top 100 tumor clones.

V dropped 1 base and J dropped 0 bases, with 12 bases sitting between them. Germline values: CDR1 LGHNA, CDR2 YSLEER. This CDR3 has 16 residues. Sequencing used PBMCs, obtained before any cancer treatment. The origin of this receptor is a man between 40 and 70 years old with stage II lung adenocarcinoma. The V call is TRBV4-3, the J call TRBJ1-2; D call uncertain. CDR3 in amino acids: CASSQGTESPNYGYTF. CDR3 DNA sequence: TGCGCCAGCAGCCAAGGCACCGAAAGTCCTAACTATGGCTACACCTTC.